This is a list of T cell receptor beta chains from one sample in a study of T cells after yellow fever vaccination. TCRdb independently ran MiXCR on the 5' RACE reads; one entry per CDR3 protein. The table records around 340,000 distinct CDR3 sequences, 8.7% of them present only once. The sequencing here drew on PBMCs, taken on the day of the first yellow fever vaccination. The receptors here all came from a young man who received the YFV17D yellow fever vaccine. Both conserved end residues are part of each CDR3. The D gene is left open where the match is weak.

V gene,D gene,CDR3 protein
TRBV7-9,TRBD1,CASSATGVSYEQYF
TRBV18,-,CASSPPSVGREEGYTF
TRBV5-4,-,CASSLAPDISYNEQFF
TRBV20-1,TRBD2,CSAISGLALGEQFF
TRBV19,-,CASSIDQRKETQYF
TRBV9,-,CASSVFSSSYNEQFF
TRBV7-3,-,CASSLTGFDGYTF
TRBV28,TRBD1,CASLPFRGQGYTF
TRBV4-1,-,CASSKTILEIYNEQFF
TRBV11-2,-,CASSGRPGRSPQEQYF
TRBV6-6,-,CAIGNKANEKLFF
TRBV4-3,-,CASSQDRGNYEQYF
TRBV7-8,TRBD2,CASSPRTSDNEQFF
TRBV4-2,-,CASSQEGSAYYGYTF
TRBV7-9,-,CASSLAHGGESEAFF
TRBV5-1,-,CASSLMATHSGNTIYF
TRBV4-1,-,CASSPQTSSETQYF
TRBV6-2/TRBV6-3,-,CASSYMGNQPQHF
TRBV7-2,TRBD2,CASSLRGAGGTGELFF
TRBV11-2,TRBD1,CASRMTGWYEKLFF
TRBV24-1,TRBD2,CATSGVFHRGRNTGELFF
TRBV4-1,TRBD2,CASSQDSGTSGYNEQFF
TRBV7-9,-,CASSLSWGHVAEAFF
TRBV11-2,TRBD2,CASSPFFGAGGHQTQYF
TRBV15,TRBD1,CATSIGDRDTGELFF
TRBV28,-,CASTPGGRPLEAFF
TRBV5-1,-,CASSLPPGDTDTQYF
TRBV7-9,TRBD1,CASSPGQGENYGYTF
TRBV7-2,-,CASSRQELNTEAFF
TRBV2,TRBD2,CASSTGLAPETQYF
TRBV5-5,-,CASSEQHSGANVLTF
TRBV12-3/TRBV12-4,-,CASSLPGTQETQYF
TRBV12-3/TRBV12-4,TRBD1,CASNNRDRQFF
TRBV6-5,-,CASSSGGSAGELFF
TRBV20-1,-,CSAVRGRGARADTQYF
TRBV7-2,-,CASSLAIRDLDYGYTF
TRBV20-1,TRBD2,CSARAGGLTETQYF
TRBV24-1,-,CATRGGGRSNQPQHF
TRBV2,-,CASTDQGFGYGYTF
TRBV7-6,TRBD1,CASSLAQGARTEAFF
TRBV2,TRBD2,CASSFPVAGGPSYNEQFF
TRBV29-1,TRBD2,CSGSGGAFRADTQYF
TRBV10-3,-,CAISESGSSHQPQHF
TRBV5-1,TRBD1,CASSGPGQWFTGQYF
TRBV20-1,TRBD2,CSTPGLAPGELFF
TRBV20-1,TRBD2,CSAALSSGEYNEQFF
TRBV5-1,TRBD1,CASTGGTGIPYEQYF
TRBV7-2,TRBD2,CASSPQRGYNEQFF
TRBV5-6,-,CASSLDVGADTQYF
TRBV5-4,TRBD1,CASSSPDRIQYNEQFF
TRBV10-3,-,CATSPMVLYGYTF
TRBV5-1,-,CASSVLNTEAFF
TRBV10-3,TRBD1,CAISSFAQGTKGYTF
TRBV28,TRBD1,CASSQPTTGGNQPQHF
TRBV5-6,TRBD1,CASSSTGGETQYF
TRBV28,TRBD1,CASRGQAPEQFF
TRBV7-9,TRBD2,CASSSASGGASYNEQFF
TRBV5-1,TRBD2,CASHHPGTSGGDQSYNEQFF
TRBV14,-,CASSQENNDGEQFF